This passage covers 12 T cell receptor beta chains from one sample sequenced in a study of cytomegalovirus exposure and HLA in healthy donors. Vbeta (60) and Jbeta (13) primers were used in the PCR. Repertoires were generated with immunoSEQ multiplex PCR, while TCRdb's copy carries only in-frame clones and drops some. The data show 80,000 or so clones, over 70% seen once. Source material: PBMCs. The receptor source for this set is a man between 45 and 60 years old in good health and CMV-seropositive.

The chain uses TRBV14 and TRBJ1-1, with unresolved D. The CDR3 has 14 residues. In germline, CDR1 is SGHDN, CDR2 FVKESK. V gave up 7 bases and J gave up 1 base, with 13 bases separating them. The CDR3 spells CASTFGGANTEAFF. The CDR3 DNA sequence: TGTGCCAGCACATTCGGAGGAGCGAACACTGAAGCTTTCTTT.

This clone showed up just a few times. The chain has TRBV4-2 and TRBJ1-1; TRBD1 aligns across 8 bases. Germline V gene lookup returns CDR1 LGHNA and CDR2 YNFKEQ. V shed 4 bases and J 3 bases; nucleotides not matched to a gene: 13. The CDR3 spans 17 residues. The CDR3 DNA follows: TGTGCCAGCAGCCCCCCAGGGGGCGGGATTTCGCACACTGAAGCTTTCTTT. Residues: CASSPPGGGISHTEAFF.

The gene calls are TRBV11-2 and TRBJ1-1, with 8 bases that match TRBD1. After removal of 1 base from V and 6 bases from J, the junction contained 13 bases not matched to a gene. Germline lookup yields CDR1 SGHAT and CDR2 FQNNGV. The CDR3 spans 17 residues. In DNA form, the CDR3 reads TGTGCCAGCAGCTTAGGGGGGGTCAGGGGGCTATATGCTGAAGCTTTCTTT. The encoded protein is CASSLGGVRGLYAEAFF.

This chain uses TRBV10-3 with TRBJ2-6; D is uncertain. The CDR3 runs to 14 residues. Germline V gene lookup returns CDR1 ENHRY and CDR2 SYGVKD. With 3 bases removed from V and 0 bases from J, the gap between germline ends came to 3 bases. The CDR3 coding sequence is TGTGCCATCAGTGATAGCTCTGGGGCCAACGTCCTGACTTTC. Protein sequence: CAISDSSGANVLTF.

The chain is built from TRBV30 and TRBJ1-3; weak D call: TRBD1 (5 bases). The germline CDR1 and CDR2 sequences are GTSNPN and SVGIG (reference sequence). This CDR3 contains 15 residues. Trimming pared 0 bases from V and 4 bases from J, leaving 13 bases between. In DNA form, the CDR3 reads TGTGCCTGGAGTGTCCCGACAGCCTTAGGAAACACCATATATTTT. Encoded protein: CAWSVPTALGNTIYF.

The chain has TRBV7-8 and TRBJ2-1, with 7 bases that match TRBD1. This CDR3 contains 13 residues. The germline gives CDR1 SGHVS, CDR2 FQNEAQ. V lost 2 bases and J lost 9; bases outside the gene matches: 4. CDR3 coding DNA: TGTGCCAGCAGCTTAAAAGGGGGCGTTGAGCAGTTCTTC. This gives the protein CASSLKGGVEQFF.

This chain connects TRBV9 to TRBJ2-1; D might be TRBD2 (5 bases). Trimming left V 4 bases short and J 0 bases short, with 14 bases between. This CDR3 contains 16 residues. Germline assignment: CDR1 SGDLS and CDR2 YYNGEE. CDR3 region: CASSFSGLSSYNEQFF. The CDR3 nucleotides read TGTGCCAGCAGCTTCAGCGGATTAAGCTCCTACAATGAGCAGTTCTTC.

CDR3 region: CASSPFGEVRANSPLHF. CDR3 DNA sequence: TGTGCCAGCAGTCCCTTTGGGGAGGTGAGGGCGAATTCACCCCTCCACTTT. The chain carries TRBV27 and TRBJ1-6, with D hard to call. Trimming took 5 bases from V and 7 from J, leaving 21 bases between them. The CDR3 has 17 residues. Germline V gene lookup returns CDR1 MNHEY and CDR2 SMNVEV (reference sequence).

This chain connects TRBV28 to TRBJ2-5; D is perhaps TRBD1 (6 bases). CDR3 length equals 14 residues. Germline V lookup: CDR1 MDHEN, CDR2 SYDVKM. Between the trimmed V and J ends, which lost 6 bases and 5 bases, there was a span of 16 bases. CDR3: CASRDYREMETQYF. CDR3 bases: TGTGCCAGCAGAGATTACAGGGAGATGGAGACCCAGTACTTC.

V gene TRBV9 combines with J gene TRBJ2-2, with 10 bases aligning to TRBD2. The ends lost 5 bases at V and 3 bases at J; junction bases unmatched: 4. The CDR3 has 15 amino acids. Germline CDR1 reads SGDLS; CDR2 reads YYNGEE. CDR3 DNA sequence: TGTGCCAGCAGAGAAGGACTAGCGGACACCGGGGAGCTGTTTTTT. Protein: CASREGLADTGELFF.

The chain employs TRBV7-9 and TRBJ2-7; weak D call: TRBD1 (6 bases). This CDR3 contains 12 residues. The V and J ends lost 6 bases and 3 bases respectively, with 9 bases between them. Germline assignment: CDR1 SEHNR and CDR2 FQNEAQ (reference sequence). CDR3 sequence: CASSRQVYEQYF. In nucleotides, the CDR3 is TGTGCCAGCAGTCGACAGGTCTACGAGCAGTACTTC.

This chain uses TRBV6-6 with TRBJ2-1, with D tentatively TRBD2 (7 bases). Germline V gene lookup returns CDR1 MNHNY and CDR2 SVGAGI (reference sequence). The ends were cut back, 6 bases at V and 6 bases at J, with 21 bases in the middle. The CDR3 is 16 amino acids. The CDR3 reads CASRPGQQRDVNEQFF. For the CDR3, the DNA is TGTGCCAGCAGACCCGGACAGCAGCGGGACGTCAATGAGCAGTTCTTC.